Listed here are 14 T cell receptor beta chains from one sample, sequenced in a study of OX40 agonist ivuxolimab in advanced cancers. Produced via immunoSEQ multiplex PCR; TCRdb's table is partial and in-frame only. The table has around 37,000 clones, roughly four fifths seen once. The source was CD4+ or CD8+ T cells sorted from blood, collected in a trial of the OX40 agonist ivuxolimab. These receptors all stem from an adult with an advanced solid tumor such as melanoma, head and neck, liver or kidney cancer.

The chain carries TRBV6-1 and TRBJ2-1; the D is unclear. The V end was cut by 2 bases, the J end by 0 bases, with 11 bases between. The CDR3 has 16 amino acids. Germline V CDR1 and CDR2: MNHNS, SASEGT. CDR3 sequence: CASSELRASSYNEQFF. The CDR3 DNA sequence: TGTGCCAGCAGTGAATTAAGGGCCAGCTCCTACAATGAGCAGTTCTTC.

The chain employs TRBV28 and TRBJ2-1; D not certain. CDR1 is MDHEN and CDR2 is SYDVKM in the germline V gene. The CDR3 is 9 residues long. The CDR3 spells CVVYNEQFF. CDR3 nucleotides: TGTGTTGTATACAATGAGCAGTTCTTC.

This sequence joins TRBV19 and TRBJ1-5; 9 bases are shared with TRBD1. The ends lost 7 bases at V and 7 bases at J; junction bases unmatched: 2. Germline V gene data show CDR1 as LNHDA and CDR2 as SQIVND (reference sequence). The CDR3 runs to 12 residues. This CDR3 is CASKDRGQPQHF. The CDR3 coding sequence is TGTGCCAGTAAGGACAGGGGCCAGCCCCAGCATTTT.

The J gene is TRBJ2-7, the V gene TRBV30; no clear D gene. Germline CDR1 reads GTSNPN; CDR2 reads SVGIG (reference sequence). The CDR3 sequence is 14 residues long. The V gene lost 1 base and the J gene lost 4 bases, with 14 bases spanning the gap. Written as DNA, the CDR3 is TGTGCCTGGAGTGCGTCGGGCGGCCAGTACGAGCAGTACTTC. This sequence encodes CAWSASGGQYEQYF.

The chain combines TRBV5-1 with TRBJ1-1; no definite D call. Germline values: CDR1 SGHRS, CDR2 YFSETQ. V was cut by 10 bases and J by 4 bases, with 14 bases left in between. The CDR3 sequence is 12 residues long. The chain's CDR3 is CAPSLGFTEAFF. CDR3 nucleotides: TGCGCCCCCTCATTAGGCTTCACTGAAGCTTTCTTT.

This clone was recorded once. The chain links TRBV5-4 to TRBJ2-1; TRBD2 matches at 14 bases. This CDR3 has 17 residues. After removal of 4 bases from V and 5 bases from J, the junction contained 8 bases not matched to a gene. Germline lookup yields CDR1 SGHNT and CDR2 YYREEE (reference sequence). The DNA of the CDR3 is TGTGCCAGCAGCCCCGGACTAGCGGGAGGCCTGAACAATGAGCAGTTCTTC. Its protein is CASSPGLAGGLNNEQFF.

This rearrangement joins TRBV9 to TRBJ2-7; D uncertain. Trimming removed 1 base at V and 3 bases at J, with 8 bases between. The CDR3 consists of 13 residues. Germline V gene data show CDR1 as SGDLS and CDR2 as YYNGEE. The DNA for the CDR3 is TGTGCCAGCAGCGTAAACCCCAACTACGAGCAGTACTTC. Translating it yields CASSVNPNYEQYF.

This chain uses TRBV4-1 with TRBJ2-1; no clear D gene. Germline V lookup: CDR1 MGHRA, CDR2 YSYEKL. The length of the CDR3 is 12 residues. The V gene lost 0 bases and the J gene lost 8 bases, with 5 bases spanning the gap. The CDR3 region is CASSQEVDEQFF. For the CDR3, the DNA is TGCGCCAGCAGCCAAGAGGTGGATGAGCAGTTCTTC.

The V call is TRBV27, the J call TRBJ1-2; 8 nucleotides line up with TRBD1. J lost 4 bases, V lost 0 bases, and 10 bases had no gene match. This CDR3 is built from 17 residues. Germline V CDR1 and CDR2: MNHEY, SMNVEV (reference sequence). DNA for the CDR3: TGTGCCAGCAGTTTATCGTTTGGGCAGGGGGCTCGCTATGGCTACACCTTC. Amino acid sequence: CASSLSFGQGARYGYTF.

This rearrangement joins TRBV6-1 to TRBJ2-1, with TRBD2 matching over 9 bases. The CDR3 loop spans 15 amino acids. V trimming: 3 bases; J trimming: 7 bases; junction bases outside the gene matches: 7. Germline V gene lookup returns CDR1 MNHNS and CDR2 SASEGT. The CDR3 nucleotides read TGTGCCAGCAGTGACATAGCGGGGGATACAAATGAGCAGTTCTTC. Its translation is CASSDIAGDTNEQFF.

This chain uses TRBV4-1 with TRBJ2-7; 10 nucleotides line up with TRBD2. From germline, CDR1 is MGHRA and CDR2 YSYEKL. The CDR3 covers 16 residues. V trimming: 0 bases; J trimming: 3 bases; junction bases outside the gene matches: 5. CDR3 sequence (DNA): TGCGCCAGCAGCCAAGAGAGCGGGGGGGCCCTCTACGAGCAGTACTTC. Translation gives CASSQESGGALYEQYF.

The chain combines TRBV7-9 with TRBJ1-5; unclear D gene. There are 16 residues in the CDR3. The germline CDR1 and CDR2 sequences are SEHNR and FQNEAQ (reference sequence). Between the trimmed V and J ends, which lost 5 bases and 4 bases, there was a span of 18 bases. The CDR3 spells CASSQKGDQGNQPQHF. The CDR3, as DNA: TGTGCCAGCAGCCAAAAGGGAGACCAAGGGAATCAGCCCCAGCATTTT.

The gene calls are TRBV5-6 and TRBJ2-1; D is unresolved. Trimming removed 4 bases at V and 1 base at J, with 6 bases between. The CDR3 length is 13 residues. Germline V lookup: CDR1 SGHDT, CDR2 YYEEEE. The CDR3 DNA reads TGTGCCAGCAGCGTCGGATCCTACAATGAGCAGTTCTTC. Its translation is CASSVGSYNEQFF.

This CDR3 is CASSDPPGGSYEQYF. In nucleotides, the CDR3 is TGTGCCAGCAGCGACCCCCCAGGGGGATCCTACGAGCAGTACTTC. The J gene is TRBJ2-5, the V gene TRBV9, with 7 bases that match TRBD1. The end of the DNA fits TRBJ2-7 better, so the J call may be wrong. The CDR3 sequence is 15 residues long. CDR1 is SGDLS, CDR2 YYNGEE, per germline.